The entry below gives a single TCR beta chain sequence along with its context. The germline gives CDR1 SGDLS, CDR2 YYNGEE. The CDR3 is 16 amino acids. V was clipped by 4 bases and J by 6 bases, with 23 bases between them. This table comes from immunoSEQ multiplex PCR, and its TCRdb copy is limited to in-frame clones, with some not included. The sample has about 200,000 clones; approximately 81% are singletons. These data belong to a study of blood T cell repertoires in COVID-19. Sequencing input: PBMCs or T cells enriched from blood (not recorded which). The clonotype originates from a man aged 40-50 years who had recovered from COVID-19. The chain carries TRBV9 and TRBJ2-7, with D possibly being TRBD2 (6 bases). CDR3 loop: CASSWGSGSLITEQYF. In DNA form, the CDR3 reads TGTGCCAGCAGCTGGGGGAGCGGGTCGTTAATCACCGAGCAGTACTTC.